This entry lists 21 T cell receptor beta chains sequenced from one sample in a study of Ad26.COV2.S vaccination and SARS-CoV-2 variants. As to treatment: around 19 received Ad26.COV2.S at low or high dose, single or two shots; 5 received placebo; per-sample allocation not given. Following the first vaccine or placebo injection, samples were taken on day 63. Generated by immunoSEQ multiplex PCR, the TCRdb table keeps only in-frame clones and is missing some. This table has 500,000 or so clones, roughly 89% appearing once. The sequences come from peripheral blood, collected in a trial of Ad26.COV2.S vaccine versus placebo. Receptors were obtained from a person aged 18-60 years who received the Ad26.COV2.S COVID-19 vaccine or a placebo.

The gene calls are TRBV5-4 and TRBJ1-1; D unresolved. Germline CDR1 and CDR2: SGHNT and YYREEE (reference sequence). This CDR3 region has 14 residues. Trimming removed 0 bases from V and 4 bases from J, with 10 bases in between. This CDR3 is CASSLVVGSTEAFF. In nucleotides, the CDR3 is TGTGCCAGCAGCTTGGTTGTAGGTTCCACTGAAGCTTTCTTT.

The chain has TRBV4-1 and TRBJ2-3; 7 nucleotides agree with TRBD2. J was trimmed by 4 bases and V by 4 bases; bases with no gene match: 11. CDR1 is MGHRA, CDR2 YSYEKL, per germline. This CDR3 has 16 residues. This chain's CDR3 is CASSPYAGVVADTQYF. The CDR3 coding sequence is TGCGCCAGCAGCCCGTACGCGGGAGTGGTCGCAGATACGCAGTATTTT.

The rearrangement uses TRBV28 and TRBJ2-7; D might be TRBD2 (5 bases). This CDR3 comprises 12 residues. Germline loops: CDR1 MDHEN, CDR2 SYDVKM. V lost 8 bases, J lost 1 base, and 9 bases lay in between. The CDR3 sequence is CASGLASYEQYF. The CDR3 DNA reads TGTGCCAGCGGGCTAGCTTCCTACGAGCAGTACTTC.

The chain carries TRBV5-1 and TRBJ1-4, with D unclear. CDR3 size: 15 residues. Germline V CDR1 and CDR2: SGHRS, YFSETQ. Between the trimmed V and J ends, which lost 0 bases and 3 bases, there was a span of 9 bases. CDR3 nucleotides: TGCGCCAGCAGCTTGGATGGGAGACCTAATGAAAAACTGTTTTTT. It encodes CASSLDGRPNEKLFF.

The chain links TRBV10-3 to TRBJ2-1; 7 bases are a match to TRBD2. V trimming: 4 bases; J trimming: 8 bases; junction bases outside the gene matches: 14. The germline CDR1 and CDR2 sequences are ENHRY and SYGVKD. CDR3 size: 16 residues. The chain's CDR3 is CAISAGGRGMLDEQFF. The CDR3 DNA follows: TGTGCCATCAGTGCCGGGGGGAGAGGTATGTTGGATGAGCAGTTCTTC.

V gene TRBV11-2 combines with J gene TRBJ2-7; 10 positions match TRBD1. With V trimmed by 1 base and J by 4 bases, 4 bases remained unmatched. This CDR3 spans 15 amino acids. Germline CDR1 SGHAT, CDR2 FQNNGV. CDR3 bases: TGTGCCAGCAGCTTAGCGGGGACAGGGGTATACGAGCAGTACTTC. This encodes CASSLAGTGVYEQYF.

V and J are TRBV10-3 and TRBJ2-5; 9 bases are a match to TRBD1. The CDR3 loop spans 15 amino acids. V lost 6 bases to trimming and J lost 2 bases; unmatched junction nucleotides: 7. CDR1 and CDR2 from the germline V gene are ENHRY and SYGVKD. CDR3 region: CAIRPGTGTQETQYF. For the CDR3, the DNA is TGTGCCATCAGACCCGGGACAGGGACACAAGAGACCCAGTACTTC.

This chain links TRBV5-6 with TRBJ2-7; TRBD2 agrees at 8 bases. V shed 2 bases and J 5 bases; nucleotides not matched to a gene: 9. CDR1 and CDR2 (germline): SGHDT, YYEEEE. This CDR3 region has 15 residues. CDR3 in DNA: TGTGCCAGCAGCTTAAAAGCGGGAGCTAGGGACGAGCAGTACTTC. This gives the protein CASSLKAGARDEQYF.

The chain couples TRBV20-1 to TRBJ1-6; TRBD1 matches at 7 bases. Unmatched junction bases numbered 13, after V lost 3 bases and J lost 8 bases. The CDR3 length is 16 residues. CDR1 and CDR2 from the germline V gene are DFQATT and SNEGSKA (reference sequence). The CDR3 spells CSASPRQHRGDSPLHF. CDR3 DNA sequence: TGCAGTGCTAGTCCTCGACAACACAGGGGAGATTCACCCCTCCACTTT.

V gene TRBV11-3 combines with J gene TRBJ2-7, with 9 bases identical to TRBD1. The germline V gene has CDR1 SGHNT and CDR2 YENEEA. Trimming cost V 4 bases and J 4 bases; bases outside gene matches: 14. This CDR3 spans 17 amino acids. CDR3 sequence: CASSSGDRAGEGYEQYF. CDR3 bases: TGTGCCAGCAGCTCGGGGGACAGGGCCGGGGAGGGGTACGAGCAGTACTTC.

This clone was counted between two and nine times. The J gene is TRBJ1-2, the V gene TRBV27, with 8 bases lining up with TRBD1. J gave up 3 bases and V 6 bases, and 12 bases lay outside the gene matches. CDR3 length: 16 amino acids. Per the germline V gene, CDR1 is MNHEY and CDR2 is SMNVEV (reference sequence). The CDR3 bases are TGTGCCAGCAGCGCGATTAAGGACAGGGATGACTATGGCTACACCTTC. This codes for CASSAIKDRDDYGYTF.

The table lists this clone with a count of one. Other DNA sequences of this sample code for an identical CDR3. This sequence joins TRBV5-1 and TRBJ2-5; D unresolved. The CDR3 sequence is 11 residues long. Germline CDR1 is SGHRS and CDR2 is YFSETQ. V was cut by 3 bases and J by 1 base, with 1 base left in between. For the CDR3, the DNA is TGCGCCAGCAGCTCCCAAGAGACCCAGTACTTC. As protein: CASSSQETQYF.

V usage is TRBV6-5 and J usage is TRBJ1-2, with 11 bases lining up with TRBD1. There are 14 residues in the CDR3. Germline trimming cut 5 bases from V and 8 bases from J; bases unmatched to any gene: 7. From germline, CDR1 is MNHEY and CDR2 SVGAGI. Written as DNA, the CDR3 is TGTGCCAGCAGTCCCCTGGACAGGGGGCAGGGCTACACCTTC. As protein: CASSPLDRGQGYTF.

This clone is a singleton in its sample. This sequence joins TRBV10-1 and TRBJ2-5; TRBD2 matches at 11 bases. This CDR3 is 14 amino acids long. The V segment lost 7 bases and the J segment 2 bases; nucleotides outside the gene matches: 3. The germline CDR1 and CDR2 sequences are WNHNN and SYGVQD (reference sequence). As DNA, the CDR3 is TGCGCCAGCATGGGACTAGCGGTACAAGAGACCCAGTACTTC. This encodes CASMGLAVQETQYF.

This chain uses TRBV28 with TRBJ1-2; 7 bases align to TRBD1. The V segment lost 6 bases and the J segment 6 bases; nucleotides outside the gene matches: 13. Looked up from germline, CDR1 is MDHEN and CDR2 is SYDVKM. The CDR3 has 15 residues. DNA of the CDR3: TGTGCCAGCAGAAAGAAGAGACAGGGTGCGAATGGCTACACCTTC. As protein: CASRKKRQGANGYTF.

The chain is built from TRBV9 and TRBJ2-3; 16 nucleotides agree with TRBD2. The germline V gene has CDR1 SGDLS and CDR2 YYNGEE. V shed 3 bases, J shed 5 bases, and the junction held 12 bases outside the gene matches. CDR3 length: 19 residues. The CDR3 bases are TGTGCCAGCAGCGGTGGACAGGGACTAGCGGGAGGGCTGGGAGATACGCAGTATTTT. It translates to CASSGGQGLAGGLGDTQYF.

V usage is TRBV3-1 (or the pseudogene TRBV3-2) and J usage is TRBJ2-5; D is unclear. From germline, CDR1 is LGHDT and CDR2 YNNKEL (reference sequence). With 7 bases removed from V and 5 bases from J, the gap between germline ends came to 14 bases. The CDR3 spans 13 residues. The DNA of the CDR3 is TGTGCCAGCATCAGGAGCACGGAGGAGACCCAGTACTTC. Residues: CASIRSTEETQYF.

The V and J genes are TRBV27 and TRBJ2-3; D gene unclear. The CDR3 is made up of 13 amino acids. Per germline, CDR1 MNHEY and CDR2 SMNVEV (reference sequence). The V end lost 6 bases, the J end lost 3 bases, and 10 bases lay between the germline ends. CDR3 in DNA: TGTGCCAGCAGGGATCACGCAACAGATACGCAGTATTTT. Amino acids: CASRDHATDTQYF.

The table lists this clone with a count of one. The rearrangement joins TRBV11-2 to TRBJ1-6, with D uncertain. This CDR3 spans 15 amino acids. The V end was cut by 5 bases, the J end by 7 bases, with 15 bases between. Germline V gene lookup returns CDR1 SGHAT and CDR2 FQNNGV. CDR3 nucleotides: TGTGCCAGCAGCCCCCGGAATGTTCGGAATTCACCCCTCCACTTT. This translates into CASSPRNVRNSPLHF. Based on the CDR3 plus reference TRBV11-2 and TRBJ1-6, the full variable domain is EAGVAQSPRYKIIEKRQSVAFWCNPISGHATLYWYQQILGQGPKLLIQFQNNGVVDDSQLPKDRFSAERLKGVDSTLKIQPAKLEDSAVYLCASSPRNVRNSPLHFGNGTRLTVT.

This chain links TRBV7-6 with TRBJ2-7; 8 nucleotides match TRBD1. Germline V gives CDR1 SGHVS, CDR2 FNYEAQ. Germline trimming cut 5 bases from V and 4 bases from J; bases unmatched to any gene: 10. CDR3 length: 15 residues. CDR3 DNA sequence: TGTGCCAGCAGCCGTCAGACAGGGGTGTTTTACGAGCAGTACTTC. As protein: CASSRQTGVFYEQYF.

CDR3 in DNA: TGTGCCAGCAGCCAAGGCCGCTGGACTAGGTTCAACGACTACGAGCAGTACTTC. Its translation: CASSQGRWTRFNDYEQYF. This chain joins TRBV3-1 (or the pseudogene TRBV3-2) and TRBJ2-7, with 7 nucleotides matching TRBD2. This CDR3 is built from 18 residues. CDR1 is LGHDT and CDR2 is YNNKEL in the germline V gene (reference sequence). The trim removed 1 base at V and 3 bases at J, leaving 15 bases unmatched.